These 13 T cell receptor beta chains share one sample of origin, sequenced in a study of T-cell memory formation after mild COVID-19 (dated by TCRdb to the early 2020s). Libraries were made using 5' RACE. These reads were obtained on an Illumina NovaSeq 6000. TCRdb handled the public reads itself, with Q25 trimming in fastp and clone calling in MiXCR, and kept productive beta chains. One record per CDR3 amino acid sequence lists the most common genes and DNA. The sample data list 300,000 to 400,000 distinct CDR3 sequences, and 15% to 20% of these were observed just once. Jointly, the top ten make up about 22% of the sample. Specimen: PBMCs or a T cell subset sorted from them (not recorded which). The receptor set was obtained from a man between 18 and 29 years old who had mild COVID-19 (a few samples of this study predate the infection). The sample titles of this study are shuffled in the database, so cell type and time point are left out; the donor was told from shared clones.

This rearrangement joins TRBV5-6 to TRBJ2-2; TRBD1 matches at 7 bases. CDR1 is SGHDT, CDR2 YYEEEE, per germline. V shed 6 bases, J shed 1 base, and the junction held 12 bases outside the gene matches. The CDR3 has 17 residues. CDR3 sequence reads: CASTVELRTGNTGELFF. In DNA, the CDR3 is TGTGCCAGCACCGTGGAGCTCCGGACAGGGAACACCGGGGAGCTGTTTTTT.

For the CDR3, the DNA is TGTGCCAGCAGCCCCTCCGCGTCCTACGAGCAGTACTTC. This sequence encodes CASSPSASYEQYF. The chain uses TRBV14 and TRBJ2-7; D ambiguous. CDR1 SGHDN and CDR2 FVKESK come from the germline V gene. The V end lost 4 bases, the J end lost 1 base, and 8 bases lay between the germline ends. This CDR3 has 13 amino acids.

V usage is TRBV10-3 and J usage is TRBJ1-2; 10 bases fit TRBD1. The trim removed 1 base at V and 6 bases at J, leaving 5 bases unmatched. Germline V gene lookup returns CDR1 ENHRY and CDR2 SYGVKD. The CDR3 is 15 amino acids. CDR3: CAISEWDRGFDGYTF. In nucleotides, the CDR3 is TGTGCCATCAGTGAGTGGGACAGGGGTTTTGATGGCTACACCTTC.

The rearrangement uses TRBV11-1 and TRBJ2-1; 10 bases align to TRBD2. The CDR3 runs to 14 residues. Germline V gene sequence: CDR1 SGHAT, CDR2 FQDESV (reference sequence). With V trimmed by 5 bases and J by 10 bases, 8 bases remained unmatched. Here the CDR3 DNA reads TGTGCCAGCAGCATCAAAGCGGGGGGGTACGAGCAGTTCTTC. Amino acid sequence: CASSIKAGGYEQFF.

This chain connects TRBV15 to TRBJ2-1, with D possibly being TRBD1 or TRBD2 (5 bases each). The germline V gene encodes CDR1 LNHNV and CDR2 YYDKDF (reference sequence). V dropped 0 bases and J dropped 9 bases, with 15 bases sitting between them. The CDR3 sequence is 15 residues long. The CDR3 DNA is TGTGCCACCAGCAGAGATGTGGGGGTCTTCGGTGAGCAGTTCTTC. This codes for CATSRDVGVFGEQFF.

Notes on this clonotype: This clone may be a read error of a much larger clone one base away. This chain uses TRBV27 with TRBJ1-2, with 7 bases fitting TRBD1. With 2 bases clipped from V and 4 bases from J, the junction kept 1 base outside the gene matches. In germline, CDR1 is MNHEY, CDR2 SMNVEV (reference sequence). The CDR3 loop spans 13 amino acids. The CDR3 sequence is CASSLKGAYGYTF. The CDR3 bases are TGTGCCAGCAGTTTAAAGGGGGCCTATGGCTACACCTTC.

This sequence joins TRBV29-1 and TRBJ2-1; no firm D call. The V end was cut by 7 bases, the J end by 5 bases, with 12 bases between. The CDR3 runs to 12 residues. The germline CDR1 and CDR2 sequences are SQVTM and ANQGSEA. CDR3 sequence: CSAAIYDNEQFF. CDR3 nucleotides: TGCAGCGCCGCAATCTACGACAATGAGCAGTTCTTC.

This clonotype has just a few counts. The chain is built from TRBV9 and TRBJ1-2, with TRBD1 matching 12 bases. V was pared by 3 bases and J by 8 bases, with 11 bases of the junction left unmatched. Germline loops: CDR1 SGDLS, CDR2 YYNGEE. The CDR3 contains 16 residues. CDR3 in amino acids: CASSASGTGGPGGYTF. DNA of the CDR3: TGTGCCAGCAGCGCATCCGGGACAGGGGGCCCCGGGGGCTACACCTTC.

This clonotype was counted a few times. This chain uses TRBV3-1 with TRBJ2-7; D may be TRBD2 (6 bases). V was clipped by 1 base and J by 7 bases, with 20 bases between them. The CDR3 sequence is 16 residues long. Per germline, CDR1 LGHDT and CDR2 YNNKEL (reference sequence). The CDR3 loop is CASSQGPGTGVSEQYV. In nucleotides, the CDR3 is TGTGCCAGCAGCCAAGGACCCGGGACGGGGGTTTCTGAGCAGTACGTC.

The chain couples TRBV20-1 to TRBJ2-3; tentatively, D is TRBD1 or TRBD2 (5 bases each). Trimming took off 2 bases at V and 2 bases at J, with 17 bases between the two ends. The CDR3 runs 16 residues. Germline V gene data show CDR1 as DFQATT and CDR2 as SNEGSKA (reference sequence). The CDR3 bases are TGCAGTGCTAGACGGCCAGGGCGGGTGTTCACAGATACGCAGTATTTT. This codes for CSARRPGRVFTDTQYF.

The rearrangement joins TRBV19 to TRBJ2-3; a weak D match, TRBD2 (5 bases). CDR3 length: 15 amino acids. The germline V gene encodes CDR1 LNHDA and CDR2 SQIVND (reference sequence). Between the trimmed V and J ends, which lost 8 bases and 6 bases, there was a span of 21 bases. The CDR3 coding sequence is TGTGCCAGTCGACCCTTAGGGAGTGGAGCTGATACGCAGTATTTT. Translating it yields CASRPLGSGADTQYF. Supplemented by reference TRBV19 and TRBJ2-3, the full variable domain reads DGGITQSPKYLFRKEGQNVTLSCEQNLNHDAMYWYRQDPGQGLRLIYYSQIVNDFQKGDIAEGYSVSREKKESFPLTVTSAQKNPTAFYLCASRPLGSGADTQYFGPGTRLTVL.

The CDR3 reads CASRRKLYEQYF. DNA of the CDR3: TGTGCCAGCCGCCGGAAGTTATACGAGCAGTACTTC. J is TRBJ2-7 and V is TRBV7-9; no definite D call. The germline gives CDR1 SEHNR, CDR2 FQNEAQ (reference sequence). V shed 8 bases and J shed 4 bases, with 12 bases lying between them. The CDR3 contains 12 residues.

V gene TRBV4-3 combines with J gene TRBJ2-3; D is unresolved. V gave up 3 bases and J gave up 2 bases, with 9 bases separating them. CDR1 is LGHNA, CDR2 YSLEER, per germline. This CDR3 spans 14 amino acids. CDR3 sequence reads: CASSQDPYTDTQYF. In nucleotides, the CDR3 is TGCGCCAGCAGCCAGGACCCCTACACAGATACGCAGTATTTT.